This TCR beta chain was captured by sequencing in a study of response to subunit inactivated influenza vaccine. Concerning this clonotype itself: The antigen is unknown.

The V and J ends lost 3 bases and 0 bases respectively, with 5 bases between them. The CDR3 runs 13 residues. Germline CDR1 and CDR2: MGHRA and YSYEKL. General study findings and limits: Each seasonal influenza vaccination recruits few new T cells, the authors suggested.

TCRdb re-called the RT-PCR reads through MiXCR, storing one row per CDR3 protein. The sample has 700,000 to 900,000 distinct CDR3 sequences; around 21% are singletons. The receptor was isolated from a man aged 45-60 years who received an inactivated influenza vaccine. The material was PBMCs from blood, obtained approximately 5 days after vaccination. V gene TRBV4-1 combines with J gene TRBJ1-2; unclear D gene. The CDR3 DNA reads TGCGCCAGCAGCCAGAATACTAACTATGGCTACACCTTC. Protein product: CASSQNTNYGYTF.